These 7 T cell receptor beta chains share one sample of origin, sequenced in a study of blood T cell repertoires in COVID-19. Sequenced by immunoSEQ multiplex PCR; TCRdb stores in-frame clones only, minus some. Of roughly 250,000 clones in the sample, about 89% were seen once. The specimen sequenced was PBMCs or T cells enriched from blood (not recorded which). Source of these receptors: a woman aged 18-30 years who had recovered from COVID-19.

This clone has just one count. The chain links TRBV10-3 to TRBJ2-1, with a weak D call TRBD2 (6 bases). The CDR3 spans 15 residues. Trimming removed 2 bases from V and 5 bases from J, with 13 bases in between. The germline gives CDR1 ENHRY, CDR2 SYGVKD. The CDR3 spells CAISEGGLDNNEQFF. The CDR3 DNA sequence: TGTGCCATCAGTGAGGGGGGACTGGATAACAATGAGCAGTTCTTC.

The chain employs TRBV27 and TRBJ1-2; TRBD1 might be the D (5 bases). Germline CDR1 is MNHEY and CDR2 is SMNVEV (reference sequence). The V gene lost 2 bases and the J gene lost 4 bases, with 20 bases spanning the gap. CDR3 size: 17 residues. The CDR3 DNA sequence: TGTGCCAGCAGTTTAAGCCCCACAGGCAGAGGCACCTATGGCTACACCTTC. The encoded protein is CASSLSPTGRGTYGYTF.

V is TRBV4-3 and J is TRBJ2-5; 14 positions match TRBD2. CDR3 size: 17 residues. The germline V gene has CDR1 LGHNA and CDR2 YSLEER. Trimming cost V 0 bases and J 7 bases; bases outside gene matches: 7. CDR3 in DNA: TGCGCCAGCAGCCAAGAGGTGACTAGCGGGGGGGCCGGGACCCAGTACTTC. As protein: CASSQEVTSGGAGTQYF.

The CDR3 loop is CASSLTGLAGVWYEQYF. The CDR3 nucleotides are TGTGCCAGCTCACTCACCGGACTAGCGGGAGTCTGGTACGAGCAGTACTTC. J is TRBJ2-7 and V is TRBV18, with 13 bases identical to TRBD2. The V segment lost 4 bases and the J segment 4 bases; nucleotides outside the gene matches: 10. Germline V CDR1 and CDR2: KGHSH, LQKENI. This CDR3 is 17 amino acids long.

The J gene is TRBJ2-3, the V gene TRBV4-1; 7 bases align to TRBD2. Trimming cost V 3 bases and J 2 bases; bases outside gene matches: 8. The CDR3 totals 16 residues. Germline V gene lookup returns CDR1 MGHRA and CDR2 YSYEKL. CDR3 residues: CASSQDSGRVTDTQYF. The CDR3 region has the DNA TGCGCCAGCAGCCAGGATAGTGGGAGGGTCACAGATACGCAGTATTTT.

The chain employs TRBV5-5 and TRBJ1-2; the match to TRBD1 covers 8 bases. This CDR3 is 15 amino acids long. The junction had 9 bases not matched to a gene; V was cut back by 4 bases and J by 4 bases. CDR1 is SGHKS, CDR2 YYEKEE, per germline (reference sequence). As DNA, the CDR3 is TGTGCCAGCAGCCCCGGACAGGGTCTAAGCTATGGCTACACCTTC. It codes for CASSPGQGLSYGYTF.

This clone came up once. The chain combines TRBV4-1 with TRBJ1-6; 9 bases line up with TRBD1. CDR1 is MGHRA and CDR2 is YSYEKL in the germline V gene. The ends lost 4 bases at V and 10 bases at J; junction bases unmatched: 8. This CDR3 comprises 15 residues. As DNA, the CDR3 is TGCGCCAGCAGCCTCCGGGACAGGGCTACCTCACCCCTCCACTTT. Its translation is CASSLRDRATSPLHF.